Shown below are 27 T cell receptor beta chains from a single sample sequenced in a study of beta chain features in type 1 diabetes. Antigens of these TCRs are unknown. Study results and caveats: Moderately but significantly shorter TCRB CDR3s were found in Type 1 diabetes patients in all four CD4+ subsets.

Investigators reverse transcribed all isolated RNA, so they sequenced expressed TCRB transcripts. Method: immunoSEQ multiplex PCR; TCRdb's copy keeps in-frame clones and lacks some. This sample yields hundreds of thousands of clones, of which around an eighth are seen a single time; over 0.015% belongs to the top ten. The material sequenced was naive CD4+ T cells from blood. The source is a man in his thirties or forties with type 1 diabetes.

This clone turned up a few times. CDR3 residues: CASSLEGLAGDREQFF. In DNA, the CDR3 is TGTGCCAGCAGCTTGGAAGGACTAGCGGGAGACCGTGAGCAGTTCTTC. This chain links TRBV5-4 with TRBJ2-1; 13 positions match TRBD2. The V gene end was trimmed by 0 bases and the J gene end by 9 bases; junction bases not matched to a gene: 6. This CDR3 comprises 16 residues. Germline-derived CDR1 and CDR2 are SGHNT and YYREEE (reference sequence).

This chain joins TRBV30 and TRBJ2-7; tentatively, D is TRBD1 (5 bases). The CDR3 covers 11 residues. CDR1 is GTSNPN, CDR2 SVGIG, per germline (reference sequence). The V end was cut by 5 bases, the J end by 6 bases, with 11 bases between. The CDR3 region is CAWGRGSEQYF. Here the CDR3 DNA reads TGTGCCTGGGGAAGGGGTTCCGAGCAGTACTTC.

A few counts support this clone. The CDR3 DNA reads TGTGCCAGCGCACCAAGGGCGGGGGCAGGATCCTACGAGCAGTACTTC. This gives the protein CASAPRAGAGSYEQYF. The chain carries TRBV27 and TRBJ2-7, with D perhaps matching TRBD2 (7 bases). The CDR3 has 16 residues. Trimming took 8 bases from V and 1 from J, leaving 21 bases between them. The V gene's germline CDR1 is MNHEY and CDR2 SMNVEV (reference sequence).

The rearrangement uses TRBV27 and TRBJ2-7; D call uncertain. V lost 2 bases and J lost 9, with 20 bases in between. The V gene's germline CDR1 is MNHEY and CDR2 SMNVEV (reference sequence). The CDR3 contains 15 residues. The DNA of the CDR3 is TGTGCCAGCAGTTTAACCCTTGGGTTCGCCGGCGGGCAGTACTTC. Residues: CASSLTLGFAGGQYF.

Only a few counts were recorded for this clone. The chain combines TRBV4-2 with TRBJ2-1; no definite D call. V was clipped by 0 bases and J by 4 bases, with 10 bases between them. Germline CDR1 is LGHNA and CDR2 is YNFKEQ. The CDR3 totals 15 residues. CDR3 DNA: TGTGCCAGCAGCCAAGACGGAGATCGGTACAATGAGCAGTTCTTC. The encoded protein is CASSQDGDRYNEQFF.

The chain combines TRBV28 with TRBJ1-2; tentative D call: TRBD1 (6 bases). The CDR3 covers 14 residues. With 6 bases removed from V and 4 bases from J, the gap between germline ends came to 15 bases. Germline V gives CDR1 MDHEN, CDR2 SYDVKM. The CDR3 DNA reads TGTGCCAGCAGGATCAGACAGGAAGTCTATGGCTACACCTTC. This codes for CASRIRQEVYGYTF.

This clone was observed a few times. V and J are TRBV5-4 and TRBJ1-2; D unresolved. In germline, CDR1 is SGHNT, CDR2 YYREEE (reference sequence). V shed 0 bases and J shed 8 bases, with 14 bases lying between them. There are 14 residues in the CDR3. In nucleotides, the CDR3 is TGTGCCAGCAGCTTGGAGCGGCCCGGCCGGGGCTACACCTTC. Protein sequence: CASSLERPGRGYTF. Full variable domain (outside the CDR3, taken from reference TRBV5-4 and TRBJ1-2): ETGVTQSPTHLIKTRGQQVTLRCSSQSGHNTVSWYQQALGQGPQFIFQYYREEENGRGNFPPRFSGLQFPNYSSELNVNALELDDSALYLCASSLERPGRGYTFGSGTRLTVV.

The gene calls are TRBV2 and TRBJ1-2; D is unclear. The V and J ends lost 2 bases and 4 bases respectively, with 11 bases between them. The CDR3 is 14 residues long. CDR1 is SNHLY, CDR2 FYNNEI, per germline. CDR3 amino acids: CASSETGRSYGYTF. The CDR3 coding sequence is TGTGCCAGCAGTGAAACGGGTCGCAGCTATGGCTACACCTTC. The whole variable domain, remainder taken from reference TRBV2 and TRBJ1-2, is EPEVTQTPSHQVTQMGQEVILRCVPISNHLYFYWYRQILGQKVEFLVSFYNNEISEKSEIFDDQFSVERPDGSNFTLKIRSTKLEDSAMYFCASSETGRSYGYTFGSGTRLTVV.

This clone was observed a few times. CDR3 loop: CASSHEDRAAYEQYF. Here the CDR3 DNA reads TGTGCCAGCAGCCATGAAGACAGGGCTGCCTACGAGCAGTACTTC. The chain recombines TRBV4-2 with TRBJ2-7; 7 bases line up with TRBD1. This CDR3 spans 15 amino acids. With 3 bases clipped from V and 2 bases from J, the junction kept 7 bases outside the gene matches. Germline CDR1 LGHNA, CDR2 YNFKEQ.

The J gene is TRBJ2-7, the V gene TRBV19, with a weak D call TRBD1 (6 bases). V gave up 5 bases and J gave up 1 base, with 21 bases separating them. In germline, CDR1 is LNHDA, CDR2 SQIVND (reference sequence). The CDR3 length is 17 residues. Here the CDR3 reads CASSVLGTGIPSYEQYF. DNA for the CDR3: TGTGCCAGTAGTGTGTTGGGTACAGGGATTCCGTCCTACGAGCAGTACTTC.

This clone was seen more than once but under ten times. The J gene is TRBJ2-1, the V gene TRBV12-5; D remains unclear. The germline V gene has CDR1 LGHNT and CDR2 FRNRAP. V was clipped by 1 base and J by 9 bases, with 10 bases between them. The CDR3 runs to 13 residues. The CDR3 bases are TGTGCTAGTGGTTTGGCACACTACGCTGAGCAGTTCTTC. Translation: CASGLAHYAEQFF.

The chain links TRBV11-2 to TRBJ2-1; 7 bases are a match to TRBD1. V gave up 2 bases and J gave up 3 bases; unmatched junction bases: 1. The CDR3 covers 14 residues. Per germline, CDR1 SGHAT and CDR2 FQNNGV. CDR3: CASSLQGDYNEQFF. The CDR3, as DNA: TGTGCCAGCAGCTTACAGGGGGACTACAATGAGCAGTTCTTC.

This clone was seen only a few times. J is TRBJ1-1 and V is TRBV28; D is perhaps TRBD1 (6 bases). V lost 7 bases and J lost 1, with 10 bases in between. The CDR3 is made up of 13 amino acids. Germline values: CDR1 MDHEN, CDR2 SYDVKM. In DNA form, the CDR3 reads TGTGCCAGCACCTCACAGGGGAACACTGAAGCTTTCTTT. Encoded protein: CASTSQGNTEAFF.

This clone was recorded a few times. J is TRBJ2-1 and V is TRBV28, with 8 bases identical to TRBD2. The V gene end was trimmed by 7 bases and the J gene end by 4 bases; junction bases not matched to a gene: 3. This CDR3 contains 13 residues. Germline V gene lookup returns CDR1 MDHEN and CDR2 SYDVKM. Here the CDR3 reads CASMTSVYNEQFF. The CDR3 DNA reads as TGTGCCAGCATGACTAGCGTGTACAATGAGCAGTTCTTC.

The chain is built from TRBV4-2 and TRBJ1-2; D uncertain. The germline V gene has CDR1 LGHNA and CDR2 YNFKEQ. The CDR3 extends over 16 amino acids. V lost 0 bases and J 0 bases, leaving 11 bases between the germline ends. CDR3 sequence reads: CASSQETNRANYGYTF. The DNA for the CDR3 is TGTGCCAGCAGCCAAGAAACTAACCGAGCTAACTATGGCTACACCTTC.

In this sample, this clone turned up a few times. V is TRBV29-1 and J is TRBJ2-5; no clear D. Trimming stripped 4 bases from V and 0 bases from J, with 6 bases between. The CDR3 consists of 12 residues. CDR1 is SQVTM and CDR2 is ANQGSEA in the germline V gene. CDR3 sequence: CSVGGNQETQYF. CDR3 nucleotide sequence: TGCAGCGTTGGCGGAAACCAAGAGACCCAGTACTTC.

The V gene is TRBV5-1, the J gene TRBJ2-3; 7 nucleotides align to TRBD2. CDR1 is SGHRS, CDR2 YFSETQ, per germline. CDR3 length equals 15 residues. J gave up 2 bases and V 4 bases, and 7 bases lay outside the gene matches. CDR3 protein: CASSLPGGTTDTQYF. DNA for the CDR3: TGCGCCAGCAGCCTACCGGGAGGTACCACAGATACGCAGTATTTT.

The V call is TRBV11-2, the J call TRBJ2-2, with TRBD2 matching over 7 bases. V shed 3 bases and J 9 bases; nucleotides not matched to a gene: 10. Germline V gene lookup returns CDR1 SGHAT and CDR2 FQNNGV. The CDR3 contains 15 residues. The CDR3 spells CASSFFRTRYWELFF. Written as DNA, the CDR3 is TGTGCCAGCAGCTTTTTCAGGACTAGATACTGGGAGCTGTTTTTT.

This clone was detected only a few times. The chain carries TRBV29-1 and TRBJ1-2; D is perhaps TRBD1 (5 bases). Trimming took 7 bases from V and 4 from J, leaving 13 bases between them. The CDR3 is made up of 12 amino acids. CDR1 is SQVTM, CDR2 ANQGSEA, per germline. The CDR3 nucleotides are TGCAGCGCCGTTGACGGGGGCTATGGCTACACCTTC. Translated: CSAVDGGYGYTF.

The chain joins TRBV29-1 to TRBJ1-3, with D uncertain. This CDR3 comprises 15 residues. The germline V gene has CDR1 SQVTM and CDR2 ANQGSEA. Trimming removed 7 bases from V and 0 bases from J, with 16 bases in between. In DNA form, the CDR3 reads TGCAGCGCCGCAGATACAGTGAGCTCTGGAAACACCATATATTTT. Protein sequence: CSAADTVSSGNTIYF.

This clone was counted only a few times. As DNA, the CDR3 is TGTGCCAGCAGCCGACTAGCCAGCGAGACCCAGTACTTC. Translation gives CASSRLASETQYF. This chain links TRBV7-3 with TRBJ2-5; 7 bases map to TRBD2. Unmatched junction bases numbered 5, after V lost 5 bases and J lost 5 bases. Per the germline V gene, CDR1 is SGHTA and CDR2 is FQGTGA. CDR3 length: 13 residues.

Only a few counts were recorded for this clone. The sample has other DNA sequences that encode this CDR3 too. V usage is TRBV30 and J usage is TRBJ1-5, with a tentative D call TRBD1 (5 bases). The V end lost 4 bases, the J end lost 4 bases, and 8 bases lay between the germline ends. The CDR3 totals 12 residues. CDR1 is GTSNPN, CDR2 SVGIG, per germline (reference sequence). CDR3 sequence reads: CAWNRGNQPQHF. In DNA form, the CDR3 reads TGTGCCTGGAATAGGGGTAATCAGCCCCAGCATTTT.

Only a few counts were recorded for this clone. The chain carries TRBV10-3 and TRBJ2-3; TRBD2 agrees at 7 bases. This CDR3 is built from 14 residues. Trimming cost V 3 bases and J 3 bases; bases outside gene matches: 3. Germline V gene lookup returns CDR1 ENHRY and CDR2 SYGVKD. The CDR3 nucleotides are TGTGCCATCAGTGACACTAGCGAAACAGATACGCAGTATTTT. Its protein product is CAISDTSETDTQYF.

The CDR3 reads CASSLLAVSSYNEQFF. The CDR3 coding sequence is TGTGCCAGCAGCTTGCTAGCGGTTAGCTCCTACAATGAGCAGTTCTTC. The chain employs TRBV5-4 and TRBJ2-1; TRBD2 matches at 7 bases. In germline, CDR1 is SGHNT, CDR2 YYREEE (reference sequence). V gave up 1 base and J gave up 0 bases; unmatched junction bases: 4. The CDR3 covers 16 residues.

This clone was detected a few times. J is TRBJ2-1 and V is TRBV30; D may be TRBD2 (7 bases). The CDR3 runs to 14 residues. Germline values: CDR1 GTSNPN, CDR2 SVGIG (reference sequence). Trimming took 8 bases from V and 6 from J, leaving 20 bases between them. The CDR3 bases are TGTGCCGGGGGCGGGGGAGACGCTATCAATGAGCAGTTCTTC. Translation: CAGGGGDAINEQFF.

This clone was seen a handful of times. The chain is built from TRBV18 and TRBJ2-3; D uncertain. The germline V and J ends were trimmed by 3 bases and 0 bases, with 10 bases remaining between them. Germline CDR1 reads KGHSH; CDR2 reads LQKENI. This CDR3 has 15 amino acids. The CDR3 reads CASSPQAASTDTQYF. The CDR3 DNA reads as TGTGCCAGCTCACCCCAGGCTGCTAGCACAGATACGCAGTATTTT.

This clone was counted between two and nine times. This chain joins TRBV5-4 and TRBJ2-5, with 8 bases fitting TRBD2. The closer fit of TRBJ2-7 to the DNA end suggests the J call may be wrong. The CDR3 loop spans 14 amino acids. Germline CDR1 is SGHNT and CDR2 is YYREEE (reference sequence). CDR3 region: CASSKGTRVGEQYF. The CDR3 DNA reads TGTGCCAGCAGCAAAGGGACTAGGGTCGGCGAGCAGTACTTC.